The source of this T cell receptor (beta chain) is a study of graft-versus-host responses after intestinal transplantation. Whole-study context: Each of the recipients got a multivisceral, liver-intestinal, or isolated intestinal transplant. Among the recipients, all got anti-thymocyte globulin induction and then tacrolimus and steroids for about 3 years.

Some clones are missing from TCRdb's copy, which holds only in-frame ones; the method was immunoSEQ multiplex PCR. Counted here are about 130,000 clones, roughly 91% occurring once; the ten biggest clones make up about 0.19%. A note on this clone: Its antigen is as yet unknown.

The sample here was unstimulated CD4+ T cells sorted from spleen or lymph node cells, taken before intestinal transplant. The source of this sequence is a human donor who received an intestinal transplant.

The CDR3 reads CASSLADNGGVEQFF. The DNA of the CDR3 is TGTGCCAGCAGCTTAGCGGACAACGGGGGGGTTGAGCAGTTCTTC. This sequence joins TRBV11-3 and TRBJ2-1; 8 nucleotides agree with TRBD2. Germline V gene sequence: CDR1 SGHNT, CDR2 YENEEA. The CDR3 contains 15 residues. The ends lost 1 base at V and 9 bases at J; junction bases unmatched: 8.